Below are 8 T cell receptor beta chains sequenced from a single sample in a study of T-cell memory formation after mild COVID-19. One entry per CDR3 protein, called by TCRdb with MiXCR from the 5' RACE reads. Among 550,000 to 700,000 distinct CDR3 sequences listed, 15% to 20% were seen once. The sequenced sample was PBMCs or a T cell subset sorted from them (not recorded which). These receptors came from an adult woman who had mild COVID-19 (a few samples of this study predate the infection). Cell type and time point are not known.

This clonotype was seen at least ten times. The V and J genes are TRBV12-3 or TRBV12-4 and TRBJ1-1; D not resolved. The CDR3 totals 14 residues. The V and J ends lost 3 bases and 4 bases respectively, with 12 bases between them. DNA of the CDR3: TGTGCCAGCAGTTTCAAGTGGGGAACCACTGAAGCTTTCTTT. Protein product: CASSFKWGTTEAFF.

Ten or more counts support this clonotype. This CDR3 is CASSPSGGRTQYF. The DNA of the CDR3 is TGTGCCAGCAGTCCTAGCGGGGGGAGGACCCAGTACTTC. The V call is TRBV12-3 or TRBV12-4, the J call TRBJ2-5; 11 bases agree with TRBD2. V dropped 5 bases and J dropped 7; count of bases not matched to a gene: 3. The CDR3 covers 13 residues.

The table lists this clonotype with a few counts. The J gene is TRBJ2-3, the V gene TRBV20-1; possibly TRBD2 for D (5 bases). V was pared by 5 bases and J by 0 bases, with 18 bases between. CDR1 is DFQATT, CDR2 SNEGSKA, per germline (reference sequence). CDR3 length: 16 amino acids. The CDR3 coding sequence is TGCAGTGCTGCCGACGGGGATGCCCGAAGCACAGATACGCAGTATTTT. It yields the protein CSAADGDARSTDTQYF.

This clonotype has only a few counts. The CDR3: CALGVGYEQYF. Here the CDR3 DNA reads TGTGCCCTAGGGGTCGGTTACGAGCAGTACTTC. The rearrangement joins TRBV6-5 to TRBJ2-7; D may be TRBD1 (5 bases). With 11 bases removed from V and 4 bases from J, the gap between germline ends came to 12 bases. CDR3 size: 11 residues. Germline V CDR1 and CDR2: MNHEY, SVGAGI.

The table lists this clonotype with a few counts. The V gene is TRBV10-3, the J gene TRBJ2-3; perhaps TRBD2 as D (6 bases). V was pared by 5 bases and J by 3 bases, with 9 bases between. This CDR3 comprises 13 residues. Germline V gene data show CDR1 as ENHRY and CDR2 as SYGVKD. The chain's CDR3 is CAISPGTTDTQYF. As DNA, the CDR3 is TGTGCCATCAGTCCCGGGACTACAGATACGCAGTATTTT.

CDR3 sequence reads: CASSYGAGGYETQYF. In nucleotides, the CDR3 is TGTGCCAGCAGTTACGGGGCTGGAGGGTACGAGACCCAGTACTTC. The chain combines TRBV6-5 with TRBJ2-5, with D maybe TRBD2 (6 bases). The CDR3 contains 15 residues. Germline V gives CDR1 MNHEY, CDR2 SVGAGI. Trimming stripped 2 bases from V and 5 bases from J, with 15 bases between.

There are many counts of this clonotype. The chain joins TRBV7-3 to TRBJ2-3; unclear D gene. V dropped 5 bases and J dropped 2 bases, with 8 bases sitting between them. This CDR3 spans 13 amino acids. Germline V lookup: CDR1 SGHTA, CDR2 FQGTGA. In nucleotides, the CDR3 is TGTGCCAGCAGCCGCTACAACACAGATACGCAGTATTTT. It codes for CASSRYNTDTQYF. The entire variable domain, with the rest obtained from reference TRBV7-3 and TRBJ2-3, is as follows: GAGVSQTPSNKVTEKGKYVELRCDPISGHTALYWYRQSLGQGPEFLIYFQGTGAADDSGLPNDRFFAVRPEGSVSTLKIQRTERGDSAVYLCASSRYNTDTQYFGPGTRLTVL.

The chain is built from TRBV5-5 and TRBJ2-7; no definite D call. The CDR3 length is 16 residues. CDR1 SGHKS and CDR2 YYEKEE come from the germline V gene (reference sequence). Trimming removed 0 bases at V and 3 bases at J, with 16 bases between. CDR3 region: CASSLVRVSGFYEQYF. Written as DNA, the CDR3 is TGTGCCAGCAGCTTGGTTCGGGTCTCTGGCTTCTACGAGCAGTACTTC.